These 4 T cell receptor beta chains came from one sample sequenced in a study of CD8 T cells in ankylosing spondylitis. Findings and caveats of the study: In ankylosing spondylitis blood, a motif of roughly eight highly homologous TCR beta variants appeared characteristic.

Each CDR3 protein gets one entry after TCRdb re-called the 5' RACE reads with MiXCR. The sample records around 390,000 distinct CDR3 sequences, about 20% being singletons. Antigens of these TCRs are unknown. Sequenced sample: blood, either unsorted or a sorted T cell fraction (not recorded which). The receptors were gathered from a male donor with ankylosing spondylitis.

This clonotype was recorded a few times. The V call is TRBV20-1, the J call TRBJ2-1; tentative D call: TRBD1 (6 bases). Germline V gene sequence: CDR1 DFQATT, CDR2 SNEGSKA (reference sequence). The CDR3 loop spans 14 amino acids. Trimming pared 5 bases from V and 4 bases from J, leaving 15 bases between. In DNA form, the CDR3 reads TGCAGTGCTGGAACAGGGAAAATTTACAATGAGCAGTTCTTC. The encoded protein is CSAGTGKIYNEQFF.

The chain couples TRBV20-1 to TRBJ1-4; D ambiguous. V lost 3 bases and J lost 6, with 11 bases in between. The CDR3 runs to 13 residues. From germline, CDR1 is DFQATT and CDR2 SNEGSKA (reference sequence). CDR3 sequence: CSASAAGHEKLFF. CDR3 nucleotides: TGCAGTGCTAGTGCAGCAGGCCATGAAAAACTGTTTTTT.

This chain links TRBV3-1 with TRBJ1-2; TRBD1 agrees at 9 bases. CDR3 length: 15 residues. Germline V gene sequence: CDR1 LGHDT, CDR2 YNNKEL (reference sequence). V lost 4 bases, J lost 3 bases, and 6 bases stayed unmatched. Here the CDR3 reads CASSRHRGHHYGYTF. The CDR3 coding sequence is TGTGCCAGCAGCCGACACAGGGGGCATCACTATGGCTACACCTTC. Using reference TRBV3-1 and TRBJ1-2 for the parts outside the CDR3, the full variable domain is DTAVSQTPKYLVTQMGNDKSIKCEQNLGHDTMYWYKQDSKKFLKIMFSYNNKELIINETVPNRFSPKSPDKAHLNLHINSLELGDSAVYFCASSRHRGHHYGYTFGSGTRLTVV.

This clonotype turned up a few times. The V and J genes are TRBV6-5 and TRBJ1-3; no clear D gene. V lost 3 bases to trimming and J lost 3 bases, with 3 bases between them. CDR1 and CDR2 from the germline V gene are MNHEY and SVGAGI. This CDR3 is built from 12 residues. This CDR3 reads CASSYGGNTIYF. In DNA form, the CDR3 reads TGTGCCAGCAGTTATGGTGGAAACACCATATATTTT.